The 12 T cell receptor beta chains below all came from one sample that was sequenced in a study of human T cells and chemical hapten exposure. Described time point: patch test 1, 2 weeks after DPC sensitization. The sample's treatment: therapeutic diphenylcyclopropenone sensitization with weekly scalp DPC. TCRdb passed the RACE reads through MiXCR, listing each CDR3 protein once. The sample consists of tens of thousands of distinct CDR3 sequences, around 11% of them appearing once. Here the sequenced sample was whole blood, taken in connection with sensitization to the hapten diphenylcyclopropenone (DPC). The source of these receptors is a woman between 55 and 75 years old with alopecia areata. Some clones in this sample may be carry-over from other donors' samples.

This chain uses TRBV3-1 with TRBJ2-7, with 11 bases aligning to TRBD2. Trimming took 1 base from V and 2 from J; bases not matched to a gene: 4. Germline CDR1 reads LGHDT; CDR2 reads YNNKEL (reference sequence). CDR3 length: 16 residues. The CDR3 protein is CASSQGFSGGAYEQYF. CDR3 bases: TGTGCCAGCAGCCAAGGATTTAGCGGGGGGGCCTACGAGCAGTACTTC.

V is TRBV7-8 and J is TRBJ1-2; the D gene is possibly TRBD1 (6 bases). With 5 bases removed from V and 4 bases from J, the gap between germline ends came to 11 bases. The germline gives CDR1 SGHVS, CDR2 FQNEAQ. The CDR3 spans 13 residues. The CDR3 sequence is CASSLDRLYGYTF. DNA of the CDR3: TGTGCCAGCAGCCTTGACAGGCTCTATGGCTACACCTTC.

This clonotype was picked up many times. The CDR3 region is CASSLALVGSPLHF. The CDR3 region has the DNA TGTGCCAGCAGCTTAGCGCTTGTTGGGTCACCCCTCCACTTT. The V gene is TRBV7-8, the J gene TRBJ1-6; the D is unclear. This CDR3 contains 14 residues. The germline V gene has CDR1 SGHVS and CDR2 FQNEAQ. V lost 0 bases, J lost 10 bases, and 10 bases lay in between. Looking up the rest from reference TRBV7-8 and TRBJ1-6 gives the full variable domain: GAGVSQSPRYKVAKRGQDVALRCDPISGHVSLFWYQQALGQGPEFLTYFQNEAQLDKSGLPSDRFFAERPEGSVSTLKIQRTQQEDSAVYLCASSLALVGSPLHFGNGTRLTVT.

The chain links TRBV7-3 to TRBJ1-1, with unresolved D. Trimming stripped 8 bases from V and 10 bases from J, with 23 bases between. This CDR3 is 14 amino acids long. Germline V gene sequence: CDR1 SGHTA, CDR2 FQGTGA. CDR3: CASAGQTTREGAFF. CDR3 coding DNA: TGTGCCAGCGCTGGCCAAACAACGAGAGAGGGAGCTTTCTTT.

This clonotype was observed a few times. This rearrangement joins TRBV27 to TRBJ2-5, with TRBD1 matching over 7 bases. The CDR3 extends over 16 amino acids. From germline, CDR1 is MNHEY and CDR2 SMNVEV (reference sequence). V trimming: 2 bases; J trimming: 5 bases; junction bases outside the gene matches: 11. The CDR3 bases are TGTGCCAGCAGTTTAGCGAAGGGGGCGATTTCGGAGACCCAGTACTTC. This gives the protein CASSLAKGAISETQYF.

This clonotype was recorded many times. The rearrangement joins TRBV18 to TRBJ1-4; 10 bases are a match to TRBD1. V shed 2 bases and J 5 bases; nucleotides not matched to a gene: 2. This CDR3 spans 15 amino acids. The germline V gene encodes CDR1 KGHSH and CDR2 LQKENI. The CDR3 DNA is TGTGCCAGCTCACCAAGGACAGGGGGGAATGAAAAACTGTTTTTT. Its translation: CASSPRTGGNEKLFF.

In its sample, this clonotype was seen a few times. V and J are TRBV20-1 and TRBJ2-3; 14 bases align to TRBD2. V lost 1 base and J lost 0; bases outside the gene matches: 12. Germline CDR1 DFQATT, CDR2 SNEGSKA (reference sequence). The CDR3 contains 20 residues. Here the CDR3 reads CSARGRLAGGPAISTDTQYF. CDR3 DNA sequence: TGCAGTGCTAGAGGCCGACTAGCGGGGGGGCCGGCGATTAGCACAGATACGCAGTATTTT.

The gene calls are TRBV5-1 and TRBJ2-3, with TRBD2 matching over 7 bases. The J segment lost 3 bases and the V segment lost 6 bases, leaving 10 bases of the junction unmatched. CDR1 and CDR2 from the germline V gene are SGHRS and YFSETQ. The CDR3 totals 15 residues. The CDR3 region has the DNA TGCGCCAGCACCTTCCTCGGGACTAATACAGATACGCAGTATTTT. This translates into CASTFLGTNTDTQYF. Based on the CDR3 plus reference TRBV5-1 and TRBJ2-3, the full variable domain is KAGVTQTPRYLIKTRGQQVTLSCSPISGHRSVSWYQQTPGQGLQFLFEYFSETQRNKGNFPGRFSGRQFSNSRSEMNVSTLELGDSALYLCASTFLGTNTDTQYFGPGTRLTVL.

The sample holds many counts of this clonotype. The chain recombines TRBV11-2 with TRBJ2-1, with TRBD2 as a possible D gene (6 bases). V was clipped by 8 bases and J by 3 bases, with 20 bases between them. This CDR3 is 16 amino acids long. Germline V gives CDR1 SGHAT, CDR2 FQNNGV. This CDR3 is CASGIGAGSIYNEQFF. CDR3 DNA sequence: TGTGCCAGCGGCATTGGAGCGGGCAGCATCTACAATGAGCAGTTCTTC.

There are many counts of this clonotype. The chain joins TRBV2 to TRBJ2-3, with 8 bases lining up with TRBD1. Germline CDR1 is SNHLY and CDR2 is FYNNEI. J lost 5 bases, V lost 3 bases, and 10 bases had no gene match. The CDR3 is made up of 16 amino acids. The CDR3 nucleotides read TGTGCCAGCAGTGACCGGACAGGGTCAGTGAGAGATACGCAGTATTTT. It codes for CASSDRTGSVRDTQYF.

This clonotype occurred a few times. This sequence joins TRBV5-6 and TRBJ2-2; 10 bases fit TRBD2. The CDR3 contains 14 residues. Germline assignment: CDR1 SGHDT and CDR2 YYEEEE. J lost 6 bases, V lost 4 bases, and 3 bases had no gene match. The CDR3, as DNA: TGTGCCAGCAGCCAGAGCGGGGGGGCCGGGGAGCTGTTTTTT. Protein: CASSQSGGAGELFF.

The chain combines TRBV15 with TRBJ1-6; D is undetermined. The germline V and J ends were trimmed by 8 bases and 0 bases, with 5 bases remaining between them. In germline, CDR1 is LNHNV, CDR2 YYDKDF (reference sequence). This CDR3 spans 13 amino acids. This CDR3 is CATRGSYNSPLHF. Here the CDR3 DNA reads TGTGCCACCCGGGGCTCCTATAATTCACCCCTCCACTTT.